Reported below is one T cell receptor beta chain. Antigen unknown. This table comes from immunoSEQ multiplex PCR, and its TCRdb copy is limited to in-frame clones, with some not included. The repertoire includes about 200,000 clones, approximately 90% of them detected once, and about 3.5% sits in the top ten. This entry is derived from a study of T cell responses to AZD1222 COVID-19 vaccine. Whole-study findings and limits: Nearly half of the spike-specific TCRs reportedly recognize variant regions that carry no mutations. The number of AZD1222 recipients seropositive at baseline was only five or six.

The germline V gene encodes CDR1 LGHDT and CDR2 YNNKEL (reference sequence). CDR3 length: 13 amino acids. The V end was cut by 7 bases, the J end by 0 bases, with 9 bases between. The sample here was peripheral blood, taken 28 days after the second AZD1222 dose. This sequence originates from an adult who received the AZD1222 COVID-19 vaccine. The rearrangement links TRBV3-1 (or the pseudogene TRBV3-2) to TRBJ1-1; D ambiguous. CDR3 bases: TGTGCCAGCACCCCATACATGAACACTGAAGCTTTCTTT. As protein: CASTPYMNTEAFF.